The 12 T cell receptor beta chains reported below all come from one sample, sequenced in a study of technical replicates of blood from a few donors. Clones were sequenced by immunoSEQ multiplex PCR, and TCRdb holds only the in-frame ones, with some missing. In the table there are about 73,000 clones, approximately 93% of which are singletons. Sequencing input: T cells isolated from PBMCs. The source is a human donor in good health.

The chain links TRBV29-1 to TRBJ2-5, with 10 positions matching TRBD2. Looked up from germline, CDR1 is SQVTM and CDR2 is ANQGSEA. CDR3 size: 14 residues. V was clipped by 5 bases and J by 5 bases; unmatched bases: 8. CDR3 protein: CSVWASGGGETQYF. The CDR3 nucleotides are TGCAGCGTTTGGGCTAGCGGGGGCGGGGAGACCCAGTACTTC.

The chain joins TRBV6-5 to TRBJ2-7; 8 nucleotides align to TRBD2. The CDR3 is made up of 15 amino acids. Trimming removed 9 bases from V and 3 bases from J; junction bases left unmatched: 13. From germline, CDR1 is MNHEY and CDR2 SVGAGI. This CDR3 reads CASSGVAGGRYEQYF. The CDR3 nucleotides read TGTGCCAGTAGCGGGGTCGCGGGGGGCCGCTACGAGCAGTACTTC.

The chain recombines TRBV7-9 with TRBJ1-1; TRBD1 might be the D (5 bases). The CDR3 contains 14 residues. Germline V CDR1 and CDR2: SEHNR, FQNEAQ (reference sequence). Trimming cost V 1 base and J 7 bases, with 13 bases left between them. The CDR3 sequence is CASSLDGHDLEAFF. The CDR3 DNA reads TGTGCCAGCAGCTTAGACGGACACGACCTTGAAGCTTTCTTT.

J is TRBJ2-3 and V is TRBV4-1, with TRBD2 identical over 8 bases. The CDR3 covers 17 residues. The V gene's germline CDR1 is MGHRA and CDR2 YSYEKL. The ends lost 4 bases at V and 1 base at J; junction bases unmatched: 10. CDR3 nucleotide sequence: TGCGCCAGCAGCCGACTGAAACGGGAGGGCGGCACAGATACGCAGTATTTT. Amino acids: CASSRLKREGGTDTQYF.

This sequence joins TRBV29-1 and TRBJ2-3; possibly TRBD2 for D (6 bases). Trimming shortened V by 5 bases and J by 1 base, and 25 bases separated the two germline ends. Germline V lookup: CDR1 SQVTM, CDR2 ANQGSEA. CDR3 size: 18 residues. The CDR3 loop is CSVNLAGWRVRGTDTQYF. CDR3 nucleotide sequence: TGCAGCGTTAATCTCGCCGGGTGGAGGGTCAGGGGCACAGATACGCAGTATTTT.

The sample holds a few counts of this clone. The gene calls are TRBV2 and TRBJ1-1; no firm D call. CDR3 length equals 12 residues. V shed 5 bases and J shed 1 base, with 5 bases lying between them. Germline values: CDR1 SNHLY, CDR2 FYNNEI. CDR3 amino acids: CASSRQNTEAFF. The CDR3 region has the DNA TGTGCCAGCAGTCGACAGAACACTGAAGCTTTCTTT. The whole variable domain, remainder taken from reference TRBV2 and TRBJ1-1, is EPEVTQTPSHQVTQMGQEVILRCVPISNHLYFYWYRQILGQKVEFLVSFYNNEISEKSEIFDDQFSVERPDGSNFTLKIRSTKLEDSAMYFCASSRQNTEAFFGQGTRLTVV.

The CDR3 spells CASSLRTGLTGELFF. The CDR3 bases are TGCGCCAGCAGCTTGCGGACAGGGCTCACCGGGGAGCTGTTTTTT. The rearrangement links TRBV5-1 to TRBJ2-2; 8 bases map to TRBD1. Trimming at V came to 1 base and at J to 4 bases, leaving 3 bases not matched to a gene. Per germline, CDR1 SGHRS and CDR2 YFSETQ. The CDR3 runs 15 residues.

The J gene is TRBJ1-2, the V gene TRBV4-2, with D perhaps TRBD1 (5 bases). Germline CDR1 LGHNA, CDR2 YNFKEQ. V was pared by 0 bases and J by 5 bases, with 7 bases between. The CDR3 is made up of 13 amino acids. CDR3 nucleotide sequence: TGTGCCAGCAGCCAAGATAGGGGATATGGCTACACCTTC. Translation: CASSQDRGYGYTF.

The V and J genes are TRBV5-1 and TRBJ1-1, with D perhaps matching TRBD1 (5 bases). CDR3 length: 13 amino acids. The germline CDR1 and CDR2 sequences are SGHRS and YFSETQ. Trimming shortened V by 9 bases and J by 4 bases, and 16 bases separated the two germline ends. The CDR3 loop is CATSEGGVTEAFF. The DNA for the CDR3 is TGCGCCACCTCCGAGGGAGGGGTCACTGAAGCTTTCTTT.

The gene calls are TRBV4-1 and TRBJ2-7; 8 bases map to TRBD1. V shed 3 bases, J shed 4 bases, and the junction held 5 bases outside the gene matches. This CDR3 spans 14 amino acids. Germline CDR1 is MGHRA and CDR2 is YSYEKL. The CDR3 DNA is TGCGCCAGCAGCCACCTGACAGGGGTATACGAGCAGTACTTC. It is translated as CASSHLTGVYEQYF.

The V and J genes are TRBV28 and TRBJ1-3; unclear D gene. The CDR3 extends over 16 amino acids. Trimming removed 3 bases from V and 3 bases from J, with 15 bases in between. From germline, CDR1 is MDHEN and CDR2 SYDVKM. The CDR3 sequence: CASSLGGSRGGNTIYF. CDR3 coding DNA: TGTGCCAGCAGTTTGGGTGGGTCACGAGGTGGAAACACCATATATTTT.

This chain links TRBV5-1 with TRBJ2-7; TRBD2 might be the D (5 bases). Trimming removed 3 bases from V and 6 bases from J, with 22 bases in between. Germline V gene lookup returns CDR1 SGHRS and CDR2 YFSETQ. CDR3 length: 16 residues. The CDR3 loop reads CASSSTARVPNSEQYF. CDR3 nucleotides: TGCGCCAGCAGCTCCACGGCGAGGGTCCCTAATAGCGAGCAGTACTTC.